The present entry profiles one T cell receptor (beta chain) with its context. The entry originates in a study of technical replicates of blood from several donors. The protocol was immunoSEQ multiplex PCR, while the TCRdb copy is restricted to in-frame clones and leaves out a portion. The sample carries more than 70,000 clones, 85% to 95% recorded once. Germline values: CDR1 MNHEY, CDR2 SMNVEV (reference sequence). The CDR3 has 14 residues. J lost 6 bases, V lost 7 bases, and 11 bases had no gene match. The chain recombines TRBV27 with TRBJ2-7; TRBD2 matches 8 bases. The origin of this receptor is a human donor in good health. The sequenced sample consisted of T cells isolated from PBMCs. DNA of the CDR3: TGTGCCAGCAAGGTACGAGCGGGAGTATTCGAGCAGTACTTC. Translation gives CASKVRAGVFEQYF.